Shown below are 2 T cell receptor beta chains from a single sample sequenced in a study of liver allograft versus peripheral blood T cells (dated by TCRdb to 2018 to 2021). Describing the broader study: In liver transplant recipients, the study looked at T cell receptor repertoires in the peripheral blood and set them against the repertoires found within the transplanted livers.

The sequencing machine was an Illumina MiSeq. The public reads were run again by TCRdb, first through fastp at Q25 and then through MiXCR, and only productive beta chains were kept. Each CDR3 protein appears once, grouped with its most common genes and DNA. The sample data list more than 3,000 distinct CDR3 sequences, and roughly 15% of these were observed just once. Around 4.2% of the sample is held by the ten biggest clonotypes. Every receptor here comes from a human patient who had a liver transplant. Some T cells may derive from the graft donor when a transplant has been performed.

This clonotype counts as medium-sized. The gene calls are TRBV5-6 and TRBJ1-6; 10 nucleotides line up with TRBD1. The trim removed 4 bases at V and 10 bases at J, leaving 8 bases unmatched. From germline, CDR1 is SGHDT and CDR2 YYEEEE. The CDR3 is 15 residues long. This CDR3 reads CASSNVDRGHSPLHF. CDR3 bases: TGTGCCAGCAGCAACGTCGACAGGGGGCACTCACCCCTCCACTTT.

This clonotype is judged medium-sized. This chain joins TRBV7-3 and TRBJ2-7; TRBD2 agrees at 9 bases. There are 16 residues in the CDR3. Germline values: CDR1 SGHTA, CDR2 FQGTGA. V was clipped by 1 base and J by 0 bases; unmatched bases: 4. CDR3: CASSLSGGADSYEQYF. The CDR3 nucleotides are TGTGCCAGCAGCTTAAGCGGGGGGGCCGACTCCTACGAGCAGTACTTC.